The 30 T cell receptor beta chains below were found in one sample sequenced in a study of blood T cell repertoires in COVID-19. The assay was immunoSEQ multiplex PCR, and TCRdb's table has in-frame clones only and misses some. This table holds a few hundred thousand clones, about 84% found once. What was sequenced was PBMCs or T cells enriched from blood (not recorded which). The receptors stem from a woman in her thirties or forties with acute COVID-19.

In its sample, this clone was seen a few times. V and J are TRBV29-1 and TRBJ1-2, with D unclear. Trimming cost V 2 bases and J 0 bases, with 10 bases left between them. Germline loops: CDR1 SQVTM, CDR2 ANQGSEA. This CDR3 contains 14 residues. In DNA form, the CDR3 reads TGCAGCGTTGAACTCAGTACCTCTAACTATGGCTACACCTTC. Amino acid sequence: CSVELSTSNYGYTF.

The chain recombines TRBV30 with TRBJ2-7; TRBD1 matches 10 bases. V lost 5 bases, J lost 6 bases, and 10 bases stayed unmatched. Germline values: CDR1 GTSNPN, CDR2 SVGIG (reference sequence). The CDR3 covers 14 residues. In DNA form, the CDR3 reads TGTGCCTGGGACGAAGGGACAGGGGCGGTCGAGCAGTACTTC. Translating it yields CAWDEGTGAVEQYF.

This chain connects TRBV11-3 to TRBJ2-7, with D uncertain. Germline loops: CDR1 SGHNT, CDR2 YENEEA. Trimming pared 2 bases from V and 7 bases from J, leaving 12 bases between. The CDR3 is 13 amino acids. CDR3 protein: CASSLTMLGEQYF. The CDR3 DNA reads TGTGCCAGCAGCTTAACTATGCTGGGTGAGCAGTACTTC.

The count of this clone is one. In DNA form, the CDR3 reads TGTGCCACCTGGGGACAGGGCCGCTCTGGGGCCAACGTCCTGACTTTC. Its translation is CATWGQGRSGANVLTF. V is TRBV24-1 and J is TRBJ2-6; 9 nucleotides match TRBD1. The CDR3 is 16 amino acids. The J segment lost 0 bases and the V segment lost 9 bases, leaving 5 bases of the junction unmatched. Germline-derived CDR1 and CDR2 are KGHDR and SFDVKD.

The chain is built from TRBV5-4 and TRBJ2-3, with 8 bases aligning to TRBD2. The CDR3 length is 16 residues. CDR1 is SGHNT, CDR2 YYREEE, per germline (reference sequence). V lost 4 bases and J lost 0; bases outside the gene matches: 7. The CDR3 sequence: CASSPLAGPSTDTQYF. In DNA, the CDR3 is TGTGCCAGCAGCCCTTTAGCGGGGCCTAGCACAGATACGCAGTATTTT.

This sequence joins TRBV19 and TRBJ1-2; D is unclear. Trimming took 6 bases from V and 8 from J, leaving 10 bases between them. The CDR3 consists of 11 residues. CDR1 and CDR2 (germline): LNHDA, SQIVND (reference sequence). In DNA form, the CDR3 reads TGTGCCAGTAGAAATTACACGGGCTACACCTTC. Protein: CASRNYTGYTF. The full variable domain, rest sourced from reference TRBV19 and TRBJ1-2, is DGGITQSPKYLFRKEGQNVTLSCEQNLNHDAMYWYRQDPGQGLRLIYYSQIVNDFQKGDIAEGYSVSREKKESFPLTVTSAQKNPTAFYLCASRNYTGYTFGSGTRLTVV.

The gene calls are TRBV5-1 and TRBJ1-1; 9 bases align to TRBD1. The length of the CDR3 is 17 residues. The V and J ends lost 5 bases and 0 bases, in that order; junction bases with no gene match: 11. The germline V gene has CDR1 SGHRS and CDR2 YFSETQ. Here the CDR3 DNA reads TGCGCCAGCAGACGTTGGGGACAGGGACACATGAACACTGAAGCTTTCTTT. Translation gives CASRRWGQGHMNTEAFF.

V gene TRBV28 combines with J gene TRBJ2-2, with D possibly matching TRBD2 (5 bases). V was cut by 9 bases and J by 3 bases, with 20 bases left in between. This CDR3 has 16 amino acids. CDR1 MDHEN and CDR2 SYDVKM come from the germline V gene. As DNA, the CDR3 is TGTGCCAGTTTAGGGTTTGGTGGGAGTGACACCGGGGAGCTGTTTTTT. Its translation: CASLGFGGSDTGELFF.

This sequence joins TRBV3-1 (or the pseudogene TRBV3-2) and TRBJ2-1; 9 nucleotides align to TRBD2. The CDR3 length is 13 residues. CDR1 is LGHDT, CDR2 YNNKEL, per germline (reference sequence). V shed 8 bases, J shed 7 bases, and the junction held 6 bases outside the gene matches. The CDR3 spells CASWGGRANEQFF. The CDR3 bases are TGTGCCAGCTGGGGCGGGAGGGCGAATGAGCAGTTCTTC.

CDR3 DNA: TGTGCCAGCTCACCCCAACAGGGGGTTTCCTCCACAGATACGCAGTATTTT. This codes for CASSPQQGVSSTDTQYF. This chain connects TRBV18 to TRBJ2-3, with 8 bases that match TRBD1. This CDR3 contains 17 residues. Germline V gene data show CDR1 as KGHSH and CDR2 as LQKENI. Trimming cost V 3 bases and J 2 bases; bases outside gene matches: 10.

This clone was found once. The CDR3, as DNA: TGTGCCAGCATGCGGGGAATGAACACTGAAGCTTTCTTT. It translates to CASMRGMNTEAFF. V and J are TRBV12-3 or TRBV12-4 and TRBJ1-1; D is undetermined. Between the trimmed V and J ends, which lost 7 bases and 0 bases, there was a span of 9 bases. The CDR3 totals 13 residues.

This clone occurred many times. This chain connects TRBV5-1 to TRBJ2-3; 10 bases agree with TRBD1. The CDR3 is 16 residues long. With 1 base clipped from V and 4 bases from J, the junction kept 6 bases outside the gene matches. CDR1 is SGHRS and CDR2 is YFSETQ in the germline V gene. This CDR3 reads CASSLRDRGDPDTQYF. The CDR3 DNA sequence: TGCGCCAGCAGCTTGAGGGACAGGGGCGACCCAGATACGCAGTATTTT.

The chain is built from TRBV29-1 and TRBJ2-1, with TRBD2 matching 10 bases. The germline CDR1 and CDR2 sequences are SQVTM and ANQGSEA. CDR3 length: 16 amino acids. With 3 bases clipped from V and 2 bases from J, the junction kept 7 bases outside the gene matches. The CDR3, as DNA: TGCAGCGTTGATCTAGCGGGAGTCTATCCCTACAATGAGCAGTTCTTC. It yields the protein CSVDLAGVYPYNEQFF.

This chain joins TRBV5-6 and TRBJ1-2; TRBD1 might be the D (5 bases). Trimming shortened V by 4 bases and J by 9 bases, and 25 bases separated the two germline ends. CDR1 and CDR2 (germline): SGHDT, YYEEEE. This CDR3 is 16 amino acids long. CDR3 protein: CASSLEPTAGLKSYTF. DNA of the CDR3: TGTGCCAGCAGCCTGGAACCGACAGCCGGGCTAAAAAGCTACACCTTC.

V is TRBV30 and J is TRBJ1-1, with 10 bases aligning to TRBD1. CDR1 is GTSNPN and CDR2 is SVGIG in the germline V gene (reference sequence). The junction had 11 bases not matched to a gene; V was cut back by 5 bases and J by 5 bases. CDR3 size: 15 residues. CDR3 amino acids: CAWRGHGTGETEAFF. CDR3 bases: TGTGCCTGGCGTGGCCACGGGACAGGGGAAACTGAAGCTTTCTTT.

The chain's CDR3 is CASSRTSGGPGVTQYF. The CDR3 DNA sequence: TGCGCCAGCAGCCGGACTAGCGGGGGGCCTGGAGTGACCCAGTACTTC. This sequence joins TRBV5-1 and TRBJ2-5, with 14 bases that match TRBD2. Losses at the gene ends were 4 bases for V and 7 bases for J; bases not matched to a gene: 9. There are 16 residues in the CDR3. The V gene's germline CDR1 is SGHRS and CDR2 YFSETQ.

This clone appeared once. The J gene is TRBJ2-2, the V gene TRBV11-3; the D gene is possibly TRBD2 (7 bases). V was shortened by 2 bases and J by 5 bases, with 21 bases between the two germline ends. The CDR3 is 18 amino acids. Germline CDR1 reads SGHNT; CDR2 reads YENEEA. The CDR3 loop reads CASSLTRGGPTTTGELFF. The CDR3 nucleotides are TGTGCCAGCAGCTTAACGAGGGGGGGTCCCACTACTACCGGGGAGCTGTTTTTT.

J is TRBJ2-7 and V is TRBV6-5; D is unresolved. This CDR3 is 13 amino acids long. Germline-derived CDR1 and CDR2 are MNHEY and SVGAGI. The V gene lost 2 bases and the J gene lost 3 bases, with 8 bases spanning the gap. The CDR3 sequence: CASSYLGIYEQYF. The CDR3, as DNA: TGTGCCAGCAGTTACCTGGGCATCTACGAGCAGTACTTC.

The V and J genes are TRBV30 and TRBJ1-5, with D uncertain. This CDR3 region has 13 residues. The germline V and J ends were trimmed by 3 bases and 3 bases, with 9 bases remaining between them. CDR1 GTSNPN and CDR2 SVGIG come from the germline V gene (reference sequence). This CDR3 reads CAWRQRNNQPQHF. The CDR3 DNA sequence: TGTGCCTGGAGGCAGAGGAACAATCAGCCCCAGCATTTT. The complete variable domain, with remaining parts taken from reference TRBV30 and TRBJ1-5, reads SQTIHQWPATLVQPVGSPLSLECTVEGTSNPNLYWYRQAAGRGLQLLFYSVGIGQISSEVPQNLSASRPQDRQFILSSKKLLLSDSGFYLCAWRQRNNQPQHFGDGTRLSIL.

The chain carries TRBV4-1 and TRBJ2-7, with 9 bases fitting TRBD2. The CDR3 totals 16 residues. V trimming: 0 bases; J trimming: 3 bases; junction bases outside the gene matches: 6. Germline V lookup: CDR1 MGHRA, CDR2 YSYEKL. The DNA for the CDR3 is TGCGCCAGCAGCCAAGACCCAGCGGGAGGCGGCTACGAGCAGTACTTC. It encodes CASSQDPAGGGYEQYF.

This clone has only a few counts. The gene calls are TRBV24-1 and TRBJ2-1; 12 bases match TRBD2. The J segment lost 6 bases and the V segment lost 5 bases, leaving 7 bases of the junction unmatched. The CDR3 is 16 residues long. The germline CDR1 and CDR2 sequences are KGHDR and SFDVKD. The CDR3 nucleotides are TGTGCCACCAGTGGCCAACTAGCGGGAGGTGGCAATGAGCAGTTCTTC. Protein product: CATSGQLAGGGNEQFF.

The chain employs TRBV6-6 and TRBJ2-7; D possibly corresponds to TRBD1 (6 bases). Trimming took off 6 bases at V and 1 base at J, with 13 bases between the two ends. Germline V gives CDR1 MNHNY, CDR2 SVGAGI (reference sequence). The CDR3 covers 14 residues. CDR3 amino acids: CASSPNDRSYEQYF. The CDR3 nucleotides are TGTGCCAGCAGCCCGAATGACAGGTCCTACGAGCAGTACTTC.

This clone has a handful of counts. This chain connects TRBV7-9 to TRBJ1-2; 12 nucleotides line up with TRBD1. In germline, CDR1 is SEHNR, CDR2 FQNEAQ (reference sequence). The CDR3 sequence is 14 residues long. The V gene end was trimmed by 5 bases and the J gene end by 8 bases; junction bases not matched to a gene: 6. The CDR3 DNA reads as TGTGCCAGCAGCGCGGGACAGGGGGCTTGGGGCTACACCTTC. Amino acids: CASSAGQGAWGYTF. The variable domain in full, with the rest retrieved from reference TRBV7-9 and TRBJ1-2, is DTGVSQNPRHKITKRGQNVTFRCDPISEHNRLYWYRQTLGQGPEFLTYFQNEAQLEKSRLLSDRFSAERPKGSFSTLEIQRTEQGDSAMYLCASSAGQGAWGYTFGSGTRLTVV.

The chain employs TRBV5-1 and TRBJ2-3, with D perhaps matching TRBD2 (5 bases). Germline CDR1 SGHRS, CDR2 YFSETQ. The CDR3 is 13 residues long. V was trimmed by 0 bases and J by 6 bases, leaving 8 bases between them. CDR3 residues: CASSLAIADTQYF. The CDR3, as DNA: TGCGCCAGCAGCTTGGCTATAGCGGATACGCAGTATTTT.

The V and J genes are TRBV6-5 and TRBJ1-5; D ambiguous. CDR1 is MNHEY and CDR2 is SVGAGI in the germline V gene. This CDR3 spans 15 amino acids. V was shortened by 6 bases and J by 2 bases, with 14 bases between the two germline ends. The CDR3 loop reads CASRAIEVGNQPQHF. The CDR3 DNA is TGTGCCAGCAGAGCCATCGAGGTGGGCAATCAGCCCCAGCATTTT.

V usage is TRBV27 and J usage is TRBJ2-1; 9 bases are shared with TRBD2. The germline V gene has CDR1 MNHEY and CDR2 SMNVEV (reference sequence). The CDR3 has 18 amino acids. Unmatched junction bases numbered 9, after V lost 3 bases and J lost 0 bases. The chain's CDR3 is CASSFVVAGVSSYNEQFF. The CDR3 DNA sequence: TGTGCCAGCAGTTTTGTGGTAGCGGGGGTCAGCTCCTACAATGAGCAGTTCTTC.

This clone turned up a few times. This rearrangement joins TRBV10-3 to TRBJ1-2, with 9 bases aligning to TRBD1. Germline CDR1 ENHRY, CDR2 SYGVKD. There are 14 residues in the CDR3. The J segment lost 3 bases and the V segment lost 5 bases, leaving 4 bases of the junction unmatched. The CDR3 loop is CAISTGGGDYGYTF. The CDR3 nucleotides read TGTGCCATCAGTACAGGGGGCGGCGACTATGGCTACACCTTC.

In DNA, the CDR3 is TGTGCCAGCAGTTTACCCGGGACTAGCCCAGGTACGCAGTATTTT. This encodes CASSLPGTSPGTQYF. The rearrangement links TRBV27 to TRBJ2-3; 9 nucleotides agree with TRBD2. The junction had 8 bases not matched to a gene; V was cut back by 2 bases and J by 8 bases. Germline V gives CDR1 MNHEY, CDR2 SMNVEV (reference sequence). The CDR3 extends over 15 amino acids.

The CDR3 coding sequence is TGTGCCAGCAGATCCGGACTAGCCTCCTACAATGAGCAGTTCTTC. Translation: CASRSGLASYNEQFF. The chain recombines TRBV27 with TRBJ2-1; TRBD2 matches 8 bases. The CDR3 runs to 15 residues. V trimming: 6 bases; J trimming: 0 bases; junction bases outside the gene matches: 4. The germline gives CDR1 MNHEY, CDR2 SMNVEV (reference sequence).

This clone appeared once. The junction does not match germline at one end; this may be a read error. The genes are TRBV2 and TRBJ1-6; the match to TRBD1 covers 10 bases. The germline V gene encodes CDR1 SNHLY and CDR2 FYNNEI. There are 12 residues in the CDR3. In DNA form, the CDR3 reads TGTGCCAGCAGTAGGACAGGGGGGCCCCACTACTTT. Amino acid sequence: CASSRTGGPHYF.